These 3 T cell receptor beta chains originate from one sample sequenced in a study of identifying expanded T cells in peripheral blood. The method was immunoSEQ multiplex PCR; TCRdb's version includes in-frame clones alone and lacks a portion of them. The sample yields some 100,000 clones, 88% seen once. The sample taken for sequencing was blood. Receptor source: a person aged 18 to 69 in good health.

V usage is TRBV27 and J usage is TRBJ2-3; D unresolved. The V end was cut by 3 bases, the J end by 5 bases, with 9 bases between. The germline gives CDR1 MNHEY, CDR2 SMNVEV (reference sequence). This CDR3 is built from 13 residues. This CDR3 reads CASSFTVLDTQYF. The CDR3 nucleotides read TGTGCCAGCAGTTTCACAGTTCTAGATACGCAGTATTTT.

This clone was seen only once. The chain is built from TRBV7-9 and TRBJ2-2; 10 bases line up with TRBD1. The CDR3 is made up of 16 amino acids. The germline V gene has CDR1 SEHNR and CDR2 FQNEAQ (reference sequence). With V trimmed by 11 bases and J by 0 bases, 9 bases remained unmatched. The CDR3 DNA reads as TGTGCCCCTCGGGACAGGGGATACGCGAACACCGGGGAGCTGTTTTTT. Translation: CAPRDRGYANTGELFF.

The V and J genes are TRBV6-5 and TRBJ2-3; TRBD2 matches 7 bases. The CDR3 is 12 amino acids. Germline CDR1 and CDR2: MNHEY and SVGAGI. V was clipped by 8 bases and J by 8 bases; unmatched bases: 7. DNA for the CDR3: TGTGCCAGCGGGGAGGGTTCGGGTACGCAGTATTTT. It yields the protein CASGEGSGTQYF.